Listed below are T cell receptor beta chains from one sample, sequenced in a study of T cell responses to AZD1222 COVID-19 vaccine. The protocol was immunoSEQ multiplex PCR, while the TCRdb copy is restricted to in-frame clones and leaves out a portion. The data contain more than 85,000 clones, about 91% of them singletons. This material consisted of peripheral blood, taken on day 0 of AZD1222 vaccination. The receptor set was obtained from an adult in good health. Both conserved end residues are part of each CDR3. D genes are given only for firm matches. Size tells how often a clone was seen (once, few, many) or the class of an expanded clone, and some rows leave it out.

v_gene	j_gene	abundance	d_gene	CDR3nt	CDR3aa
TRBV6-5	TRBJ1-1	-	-	TGTGCCAGCAGTTACGCCAGGGGTACTGAAGCTTTCTTT	CASSYARGTEAFF
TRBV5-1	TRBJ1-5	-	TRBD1	TGCGCCAGCAGCCTAGGGACAGCTGGGAGTCAGCCCCAGCATTTT	CASSLGTAGSQPQHF
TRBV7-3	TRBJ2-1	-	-	TGTGCCAGCAGCCTTATAGGCGGGATCTCCTACAATGAGCAGTTCTTC	CASSLIGGISYNEQFF
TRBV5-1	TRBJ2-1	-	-	TGCGCCAGCAGCTTGGTGGCGGGGGCGAACAATGAGCAGTTCTTC	CASSLVAGANNEQFF
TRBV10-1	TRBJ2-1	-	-	TGCGCCAGCAGTCCCTTGGGCGGCTCCTACAATGAGCAGTTCTTC	CASSPLGGSYNEQFF
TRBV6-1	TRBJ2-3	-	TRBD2	TGTGCCAGCAGTGTCCCCGGGACTAGCGGTTACACAGATACGCAGTATTTT	CASSVPGTSGYTDTQYF
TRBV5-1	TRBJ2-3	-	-	TGCGCCAGCAGCGTTAGGAGGGCAGATACGCAGTATTTT	CASSVRRADTQYF
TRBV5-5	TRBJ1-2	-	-	TGTGCCAGCAGCTTGGAAGGCCGCTATGGCTACACCTTC	CASSLEGRYGYTF
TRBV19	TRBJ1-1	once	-	TGTGCCAGTTCCTCGGCAGTGGCCCCCTCCACTGAAGCTTTCTTT	CASSSAVAPSTEAFF
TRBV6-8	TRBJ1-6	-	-	TGTGCCAGCAGTCACTCGCAGGGAGGTGATTCACCCCTCCACTTT	CASSHSQGGDSPLHF
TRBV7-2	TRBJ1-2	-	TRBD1	TGTGCCAGCAGCTTAGATGACAGGGCCAACTATGGCTACACCTTC	CASSLDDRANYGYTF
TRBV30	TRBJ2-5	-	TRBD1	TGTGCCTGGAGGGGGACAGGACAAGAGACCCAGTACTTC	CAWRGTGQETQYF
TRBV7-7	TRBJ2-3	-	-	TGTGCCAGCAGCTTAGGTCTAGCTCAAACAGATACGCAGTATTTT	CASSLGLAQTDTQYF
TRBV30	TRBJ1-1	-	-	TGTGCCCTTGGGGCAGGTCCTAAAGCTTTCTTT	CALGAGPKAFF
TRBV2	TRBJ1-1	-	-	TGTGCCAGCAGTGAGCCGGGTCGCATGAACACTGAAGCTTTCTTT	CASSEPGRMNTEAFF
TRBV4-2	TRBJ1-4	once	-	TGTGCCAGCAGCCAAGTGGGGCCCAGGATATTTAATGAAAAACTGTTTTTT	CASSQVGPRIFNEKLFF
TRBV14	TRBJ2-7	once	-	TGTGCCAGCAGCCAAGAAGTTGGCGAGCAGTACTTC	CASSQEVGEQYF
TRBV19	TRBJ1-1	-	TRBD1	TGTGCCAGTAGCGACAGGGGGCACAGTGAAGCTTTCTTT	CASSDRGHSEAFF
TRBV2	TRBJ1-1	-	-	TGTGCCAGCAGAGCATTCGAGGGGGTGAACACTGAAGCTTTCTTT	CASRAFEGVNTEAFF
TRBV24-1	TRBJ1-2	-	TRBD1	TGTGCCACCAGTGATTCTACAGGGGTCGGTGGCTACACCTTC	CATSDSTGVGGYTF
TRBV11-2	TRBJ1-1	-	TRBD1	TGTGCCAGCAGCTTCCGGACAGGAAATGAAGCTTTCTTT	CASSFRTGNEAFF
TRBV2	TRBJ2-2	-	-	TGTGCCAGCAGTTTAGAAGCTACCGGGGAGCTGTTTTTT	CASSLEATGELFF
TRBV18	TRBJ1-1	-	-	TGTGCCAGCTCACAATCCGGGACGGGGAACACTGAAGCTTTCTTT	CASSQSGTGNTEAFF
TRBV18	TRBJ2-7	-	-	TGTGCCAGCTCACCGGACACATACGAGCAGTACTTC	CASSPDTYEQYF
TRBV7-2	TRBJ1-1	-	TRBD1	TGTGCCAGCAGGGGGGCACAGGGGGCGGCTTTCTTT	CASRGAQGAAFF
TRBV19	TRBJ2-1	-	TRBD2	TGTGCCAGTAATTCACGGGCTAGCGGCTACAATGAGCAGTTCTTC	CASNSRASGYNEQFF
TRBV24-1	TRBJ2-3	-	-	TGTGCCACCAGTGATCCTCCCACAGATACGCAGTATTTT	CATSDPPTDTQYF
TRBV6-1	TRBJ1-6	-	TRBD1	TGTGCCAGCAGTGAAAAAGGGACAGCCCAGGGTTCACCCCTCCACTTT	CASSEKGTAQGSPLHF
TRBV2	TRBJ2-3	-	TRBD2	TGTGCCAGCAGTCGCCGACTAGCGGGAGCAACAGATACGCAGTATTTT	CASSRRLAGATDTQYF